Each of the 27 T cell receptor beta chains below was sequenced from the same sample in a study of patients and donors after allogeneic stem cell transplantation. TCRdb called the RT-PCR reads again in MiXCR, with one record for every CDR3 protein. The table has 40,000 to 45,000 distinct CDR3 sequences, roughly 30% seen once; the top ten hold about two thirds. Sequencing input: blood, either unsorted or a sorted T cell fraction (not recorded which). Receptor source: a human donor who was either an allogeneic HSCT recipient or a stem cell or donor lymphocyte infusion donor (not recorded which). It is not recorded whose cells these are; they may come from a transplant donor.

This clonotype was seen at least ten times. The chain is built from TRBV4-2 and TRBJ1-5; D is undetermined. The length of the CDR3 is 17 residues. In germline, CDR1 is LGHNA, CDR2 YNFKEQ. V shed 0 bases and J shed 2 bases, with 14 bases lying between them. As DNA, the CDR3 is TGTGCCAGCAGCCAAGAAGGGTCGAACACGGGCAATCAGCCCCAGCATTTT. Translating gives CASSQEGSNTGNQPQHF.

This clonotype has just a few counts. The chain joins TRBV5-1 to TRBJ2-3; 8 nucleotides agree with TRBD1. The germline gives CDR1 SGHRS, CDR2 YFSETQ. V lost 0 bases and J lost 2; bases outside the gene matches: 5. The CDR3 covers 16 residues. The CDR3 loop is CASSLANRGSTDTQYF. Here the CDR3 DNA reads TGCGCCAGCAGCTTGGCAAACAGGGGGTCCACAGATACGCAGTATTTT.

J is TRBJ2-3 and V is TRBV28; D is undetermined. CDR3 length: 11 residues. Deletions cut 7 bases from V and 5 bases from J, with 7 bases between. The germline V gene encodes CDR1 MDHEN and CDR2 SYDVKM. Written as DNA, the CDR3 is TGTGCCAGCAAGTGGCTAGATACGCAGTATTTT. Translation gives CASKWLDTQYF.

This clonotype has more than one count but fewer than ten. The chain employs TRBV7-3 and TRBJ1-2; 10 bases match TRBD1. The junction had 5 bases not matched to a gene; V was cut back by 5 bases and J by 2 bases. The CDR3 sequence is 15 residues long. In germline, CDR1 is SGHTA, CDR2 FQGTGA. CDR3 nucleotides: TGTGCCAGCAGCCCACAGGGACAGGGGAACTATGGCTACACCTTC. Translating it yields CASSPQGQGNYGYTF.

This clonotype was counted at least ten times. The chain employs TRBV28 and TRBJ2-5; D might be TRBD1 or TRBD2, each matching 5 bases. Trimming stripped 3 bases from V and 4 bases from J, with 9 bases between. The CDR3 sequence is 13 residues long. Germline-derived CDR1 and CDR2 are MDHEN and SYDVKM. CDR3: CASSFGARETQYF. CDR3 bases: TGTGCCAGCAGTTTCGGGGCGCGAGAGACCCAGTACTTC.

The rearrangement uses TRBV18 and TRBJ2-5; D is undetermined. The CDR3 is made up of 12 amino acids. Trimming shortened V by 6 bases and J by 5 bases, and 10 bases separated the two germline ends. The germline CDR1 and CDR2 sequences are KGHSH and LQKENI. CDR3 sequence reads: CASSPKEETQYF. The CDR3 nucleotides are TGTGCCAGCTCGCCCAAGGAGGAGACCCAGTACTTC.

This clonotype was recorded at least ten times. Lacking the conserved final phenylalanine or tryptophan, this CDR3 likely reflects a read error. The DNA is left out, because the CDR3 cannot be placed on it with certainty; the CDR3 is given as TCRdb lists it. The chain is built from TRBV20-1 and TRBJ1-1; TRBD1 reflects the table's D call only, with no check against the DNA. Looked up from germline, CDR1 is DFQATT and CDR2 is SNEGSKA (reference sequence). The CDR3 comprises 10 residues, both ends counted. The CDR3 reads CSARGTAAAV.

V gene TRBV20-1 combines with J gene TRBJ2-5; a possible D gene is TRBD1 (5 bases). This CDR3 has 12 residues. V was shortened by 6 bases and J by 4 bases, with 12 bases between the two germline ends. CDR1 DFQATT and CDR2 SNEGSKA come from the germline V gene (reference sequence). As DNA, the CDR3 is TGCAGTGCCCACCAAGGGGTAGAGACCCAGTACTTC. Residues: CSAHQGVETQYF.

The chain is built from TRBV4-3 and TRBJ1-2; the match to TRBD1 covers 7 bases. This CDR3 is built from 14 residues. J was trimmed by 4 bases and V by 4 bases; bases with no gene match: 6. From germline, CDR1 is LGHNA and CDR2 YSLEER. CDR3 loop: CASSPGGTAYGYTF. The CDR3 bases are TGCGCCAGCAGCCCTGGGGGGACAGCCTATGGCTACACCTTC.

This clonotype was detected only a few times. The rearrangement links TRBV7-9 to TRBJ2-3; tentatively, D is TRBD1 or TRBD2 (5 bases each). V lost 4 bases, J lost 2 bases, and 10 bases lay in between. The CDR3 has 14 residues. Germline V lookup: CDR1 SEHNR, CDR2 FQNEAQ (reference sequence). The CDR3 DNA is TGTGCCAGCAGCTGGGACGGACCCACAGATACGCAGTATTTT. Its translation: CASSWDGPTDTQYF.

The chain recombines TRBV6-2 or TRBV6-3 with TRBJ2-5, with 10 positions matching TRBD2. The germline gives CDR1 MNHEY, CDR2 SVGEGT. The trim removed 3 bases at V and 4 bases at J, leaving 5 bases unmatched. The CDR3 has 15 amino acids. The CDR3 loop is CASSYLAGVRETQYF. In nucleotides, the CDR3 is TGTGCCAGCAGTTATCTAGCGGGAGTACGAGAGACCCAGTACTTC.

The CDR3 DNA sequence: TGTGCCAGCAGCTCGCGCGTCTCCCAAGAGACCCAGTACTTC. It specifies CASSSRVSQETQYF. V and J are TRBV5-6 and TRBJ2-5, with no clear D. This CDR3 contains 14 residues. Germline V CDR1 and CDR2: SGHDT, YYEEEE. V lost 3 bases and J 1 base, leaving 10 bases between the germline ends.

This rearrangement joins TRBV20-1 to TRBJ2-7, with D unclear. Per the germline V gene, CDR1 is DFQATT and CDR2 is SNEGSKA (reference sequence). The CDR3 has 11 residues. Trimming cost V 0 bases and J 3 bases, with 3 bases left between them. CDR3 loop: CSARDGYEQYF. CDR3 bases: TGCAGTGCTAGAGACGGCTACGAGCAGTACTTC.

This clonotype occurred a few times. The V and J genes are TRBV3-1 and TRBJ1-5; D is undetermined. The CDR3 consists of 13 residues. CDR1 and CDR2 (germline): LGHDT, YNNKEL (reference sequence). Trimming stripped 0 bases from V and 4 bases from J, with 4 bases between. CDR3 in amino acids: CASSQDQNQPQHF. The CDR3 DNA reads TGTGCCAGCAGCCAAGATCAGAATCAGCCCCAGCATTTT.

V usage is TRBV10-3 and J usage is TRBJ1-1; 11 nucleotides match TRBD1. The CDR3 sequence is 15 residues long. In germline, CDR1 is ENHRY, CDR2 SYGVKD. V shed 5 bases and J 4 bases; nucleotides not matched to a gene: 6. CDR3 in amino acids: CAISFSGTGGTEAFF. In DNA form, the CDR3 reads TGTGCCATCAGTTTTTCCGGGACAGGGGGCACTGAAGCTTTCTTT.

This clonotype was seen ten or more times. The chain carries TRBV20-1 and TRBJ2-2; D ambiguous. V dropped 3 bases and J dropped 5 bases, with 10 bases sitting between them. This CDR3 has 13 residues. The germline CDR1 and CDR2 sequences are DFQATT and SNEGSKA (reference sequence). The CDR3 here is CSARGMATGELFF. As DNA, the CDR3 is TGCAGTGCTAGGGGGATGGCGACCGGGGAGCTGTTTTTT.

This clonotype has a handful of counts. The chain joins TRBV6-6 to TRBJ1-4; weak D call: TRBD1 (6 bases). From germline, CDR1 is MNHNY and CDR2 SVGAGI (reference sequence). With 0 bases removed from V and 7 bases from J, the gap between germline ends came to 15 bases. There are 16 residues in the CDR3. The CDR3 protein is CASSYSKAGAIEKLFF. CDR3 in DNA: TGTGCCAGCAGTTACTCGAAGGCAGGGGCGATTGAAAAACTGTTTTTT.

This clonotype was picked up many times. The chain employs TRBV15 and TRBJ1-6; unclear D gene. The CDR3 spans 17 residues. Trimming removed 3 bases at V and 9 bases at J, with 21 bases between. In germline, CDR1 is LNHNV, CDR2 YYDKDF (reference sequence). CDR3 region: CATSRLFEARGSSPLHF. In DNA, the CDR3 is TGTGCCACCAGCAGGCTTTTTGAGGCCAGAGGTAGTTCACCCCTCCACTTT.

This clonotype was seen a few times. The chain couples TRBV25-1 to TRBJ2-7; TRBD1 is a possible D gene (5 bases). Germline-derived CDR1 and CDR2 are MGHDK and SYGVNS. CDR3 length: 14 amino acids. The V gene lost 3 bases and the J gene lost 2 bases, with 11 bases spanning the gap. CDR3 in amino acids: CASSDLQATYEQYF. The CDR3 coding sequence is TGTGCCAGCAGTGATTTACAGGCGACCTACGAGCAGTACTTC.

This clonotype was detected only a few times. The rearrangement links TRBV6-5 to TRBJ1-5; possibly TRBD1 for D (5 bases). Looked up from germline, CDR1 is MNHEY and CDR2 is SVGAGI. The V and J ends lost 6 bases and 4 bases respectively, with 10 bases between them. CDR3 size: 13 residues. CDR3 protein: CASSVWGNQPQHF. The CDR3 DNA reads TGTGCCAGCAGCGTATGGGGGAATCAGCCCCAGCATTTT.

This clonotype was seen only a few times. This rearrangement joins TRBV29-1 to TRBJ1-1; D is undetermined. The CDR3 is 11 residues long. V dropped 4 bases and J dropped 5 bases, with 8 bases sitting between them. Germline-derived CDR1 and CDR2 are SQVTM and ANQGSEA. CDR3 DNA: TGCAGCGTTGTATTTGTGACTGAAGCTTTCTTT. Protein product: CSVVFVTEAFF.

This clonotype was counted between two and nine times. The chain is built from TRBV25-1 and TRBJ2-1; D remains ambiguous. The V gene's germline CDR1 is MGHDK and CDR2 SYGVNS. This CDR3 contains 14 residues. V dropped 2 bases and J dropped 7 bases, with 12 bases sitting between them. The CDR3 is CASSENPWSNEQFF. In DNA, the CDR3 is TGTGCCAGCAGTGAAAATCCGTGGTCGAATGAGCAGTTCTTC.

This clonotype was counted only a few times. V and J are TRBV6-6 and TRBJ1-1; D may be TRBD1 (6 bases). The CDR3 covers 14 residues. Germline V CDR1 and CDR2: MNHNY, SVGAGI (reference sequence). V was trimmed by 0 bases and J by 4 bases, leaving 9 bases between them. The CDR3: CASSYSGGGTEAFF. CDR3 nucleotide sequence: TGTGCCAGCAGTTACTCAGGGGGGGGCACTGAAGCTTTCTTT.

The V call is TRBV11-2, the J call TRBJ1-2; tentative D call: TRBD1 (5 bases). V shed 5 bases and J shed 8 bases, with 12 bases lying between them. Germline V CDR1 and CDR2: SGHAT, FQNNGV. The CDR3 is 12 residues long. The CDR3 nucleotides read TGTGCCAGCAGCCCTGACAGCTTGGGCTACACCTTC. This gives the protein CASSPDSLGYTF.

This clonotype was seen only a few times. The V call is TRBV9, the J call TRBJ2-4, with D possibly TRBD2 on 6 matching bases. The CDR3 spans 16 residues. Germline V gives CDR1 SGDLS, CDR2 YYNGEE. Trimming removed 0 bases at V and 8 bases at J, with 18 bases between. CDR3 DNA: TGTGCCAGCAGCGTAGCCGCCGGGGGTTATCCGGACATTCAGTACTTC. This gives the protein CASSVAAGGYPDIQYF.

This clonotype was seen only a few times. The gene calls are TRBV27 and TRBJ2-4; 10 bases map to TRBD2. Per germline, CDR1 MNHEY and CDR2 SMNVEV (reference sequence). This CDR3 region has 17 residues. The V gene end was trimmed by 2 bases and the J gene end by 6 bases; junction bases not matched to a gene: 10. The CDR3 DNA sequence: TGTGCCAGCAGTTTAAGGACTAGCGGCACCAGGGGAAACATTCAGTACTTC. As protein: CASSLRTSGTRGNIQYF.

At least ten counts were recorded for this clonotype. CDR3 loop: CASSRVRGLAGNTIYF. CDR3 nucleotides: TGTGCCAGCAGCCGCGTCAGGGGGCTGGCTGGAAACACCATATATTTT. The chain is built from TRBV9 and TRBJ1-3; 8 positions agree with TRBD1. The germline V gene encodes CDR1 SGDLS and CDR2 YYNGEE. V lost 4 bases to trimming and J lost 2 bases; unmatched junction nucleotides: 8. This CDR3 contains 16 residues. The entire variable domain, with the rest obtained from reference TRBV9 and TRBJ1-3, is as follows: DSGVTQTPKHLITATGQRVTLRCSPRSGDLSVYWYQQSLDQGLQFLIQYYNGEERAKGNILERFSAQQFPDLHSELNLSSLELGDSALYFCASSRVRGLAGNTIYFGEGSWLTVV.